A selection of T cell receptor beta chains follows, all from one sample in a study of cytomegalovirus exposure and HLA in healthy donors. TCRdb's copy holds only in-frame clones and misses some; the assay was immunoSEQ multiplex PCR. The sample holds approximately 150,000 clones; approximately 80% are singletons and the top ten take more than 4%. Sequencing was performed on PBMCs. These receptors all come from a man between 35 and 55 years old in good health and CMV-seronegative. Both conserved end residues are trimmed from each CDR3.

TRBV10-3	TRBJ1-5	ASSPQTGANQPQH
TRBV7-2	TRBJ2-3	ASSLQGPDTQY
TRBV5-4	TRBJ2-7	ASSIGHQGYEQY
TRBV6-5	TRBJ2-5	ASSTGTGGQETQY
TRBV27	TRBJ2-1	ASSRTSGGASNEQF
TRBV7-2	TRBJ2-7	ASSLVGGNTYEQY
TRBV6-4	TRBJ1-6	ASGDGTGNSPLH
TRBV7-9	TRBJ2-7	SSSLDLYEQY
TRBV28	TRBJ2-7	ASSTFATVS
TRBV5-1	TRBJ1-1	ASSWMTGAVDTEAF
TRBV7-3	TRBJ1-1	ASSKEMNTEAF
TRBV9	TRBJ2-3	ASSVRSTGGVTDTQY
TRBV27	TRBJ1-2	ASSPWTGGTYGYT
TRBV7-2	TRBJ2-1	ASSSPGLPMDEQF
TRBV6-5	TRBJ2-7	ASSYSGSRGIDEQY
TRBV7-2	TRBJ2-7	ASSLGRGSYEQY
TRBV4-3	TRBJ2-3	ASSPRLGTDTQY
TRBV29-1	TRBJ2-5	SVEDWSFGTQY
TRBV11-1	TRBJ1-3	ASSAMTDRFGNTIY
TRBV5-1	TRBJ1-1	ASSSSIGTEAF
TRBV10-3	TRBJ1-2	ALWGGLYGYT
TRBV5-6	TRBJ2-3	ASSFGITTDTQY
TRBV9	TRBJ1-1	ASSVGTGVTEAF
TRBV6-6	TRBJ1-2	ASSYSKGNYGYT
TRBV11-2	TRBJ2-4	ASSLASGLLAKNIQY
TRBV30	TRBJ1-4	ASVYSTGLEKLF
TRBV4-1	TRBJ2-7	ASSQVGQDPREQY
TRBV30	TRBJ1-4	AWSVRDTSPNEKLF
TRBV2	TRBJ2-1	ASSRNSKVDEQF
TRBV5-8	TRBJ1-5	ASSLVGGGDGNQPQH
TRBV19	TRBJ1-2	ARSNRPAGPNYGYT
TRBV7-2	TRBJ2-1	ASRVSPLPYNEQF
TRBV28	TRBJ2-4	ASSWKLAGGDIQY
TRBV6-5	TRBJ1-6	ASSPGTGGRSLLH